The 12 T cell receptor beta chains presented below share a single source sample, sequenced in a study of cytomegalovirus exposure and HLA in healthy donors. The PCR employed 60 Vbeta primers together with 13 Jbeta primers. This table comes from immunoSEQ multiplex PCR, and its TCRdb copy is limited to in-frame clones, with some not included. Of roughly 110,000 clones in the sample, 77% were seen once. Sequences were obtained from PBMCs. The receptor source for this set is a man aged 35-49 years in good health and CMV-seropositive.

The rearrangement links TRBV6-6 to TRBJ1-2, with 10 bases lining up with TRBD1. The CDR3 sequence is 15 residues long. V gave up 4 bases and J gave up 2 bases; unmatched junction bases: 4. The germline V gene has CDR1 MNHNY and CDR2 SVGAGI (reference sequence). This CDR3 is CASSSGQGNNYGYTF. The CDR3 coding sequence is TGTGCCAGCAGTTCGGGACAGGGGAACAACTATGGCTACACCTTC.

CDR3 DNA: TGTGCCACCAGCAGGGACAGGGGGCATGAAAAACTGTTTTTT. Its translation: CATSRDRGHEKLFF. V gene TRBV15 combines with J gene TRBJ1-4; 11 bases are shared with TRBD1. CDR3 length: 14 amino acids. CDR1 and CDR2 from the germline V gene are LNHNV and YYDKDF (reference sequence). J gave up 6 bases and V 3 bases, and 0 bases lay outside the gene matches.

The chain recombines TRBV5-4 with TRBJ2-3, with 9 positions matching TRBD1. CDR1 and CDR2 (germline): SGHNT, YYREEE (reference sequence). Losses at the gene ends were 3 bases for V and 4 bases for J; bases not matched to a gene: 9. The CDR3 has 16 amino acids. CDR3 amino acids: CASSWGQGPGADTQYF. The CDR3 DNA follows: TGTGCCAGCAGCTGGGGACAGGGACCGGGTGCAGATACGCAGTATTTT.

The genes are TRBV7-8 and TRBJ2-1, with 7 bases lining up with TRBD1. The germline V gene has CDR1 SGHVS and CDR2 FQNEAQ. This CDR3 is 18 amino acids long. The trim removed 4 bases at V and 7 bases at J, leaving 19 bases unmatched. DNA for the CDR3: TGTGCCAGCAGCTCACCCAGAGACAGGGTCCGAGGGGCTAATGAGCAGTTCTTC. It translates to CASSSPRDRVRGANEQFF. The full variable domain, rest sourced from reference TRBV7-8 and TRBJ2-1, is GAGVSQSPRYKVAKRGQDVALRCDPISGHVSLFWYQQALGQGPEFLTYFQNEAQLDKSGLPSDRFFAERPEGSVSTLKIQRTQQEDSAVYLCASSSPRDRVRGANEQFFGPGTRLTVL.

The genes are TRBV23-1 and TRBJ2-7; 10 nucleotides align to TRBD1. TRBV23-1 is annotated as an ORF whose role is uncertain. V trimming: 0 bases; J trimming: 3 bases; junction bases outside the gene matches: 17. The CDR3 spans 20 residues. The CDR3 DNA sequence: TGCGCCAGCAGTCAATCGTGCCTCAGATGGACAGGGGGGGAATACTACGAGCAGTACTTC. Its translation is CASSQSCLRWTGGEYYEQYF.

The rearrangement links TRBV11-2 to TRBJ2-5, with 7 bases aligning to TRBD2. CDR3 length: 14 amino acids. Germline loops: CDR1 SGHAT, CDR2 FQNNGV. Trimming at V came to 5 bases and at J to 5 bases, leaving 8 bases not matched to a gene. CDR3 sequence (DNA): TGTGCCAGCAGCCTCCGACTAGCCGGTGAGACCCAGTACTTC. This gives the protein CASSLRLAGETQYF.

This sequence joins TRBV7-8 and TRBJ2-7, with D possibly being TRBD1 (5 bases). V was shortened by 2 bases and J by 2 bases, with 13 bases between the two germline ends. The CDR3 has 15 amino acids. In germline, CDR1 is SGHVS, CDR2 FQNEAQ. The CDR3 region is CASSLSRQNTYEQYF. For the CDR3, the DNA is TGTGCCAGCAGCTTATCTCGACAGAATACCTACGAGCAGTACTTC.

V gene TRBV29-1 combines with J gene TRBJ2-7; 10 nucleotides agree with TRBD1. The length of the CDR3 is 15 residues. V lost 3 bases, J lost 2 bases, and 7 bases stayed unmatched. Germline CDR1 reads SQVTM; CDR2 reads ANQGSEA. The CDR3 nucleotides are TGCAGCGTTGACGAGAGGGGGACAGGGGCCTACGAGCAGTACTTC. Protein product: CSVDERGTGAYEQYF.

This chain connects TRBV28 to TRBJ1-2; 7 bases agree with TRBD1. This CDR3 comprises 14 residues. CDR1 is MDHEN, CDR2 SYDVKM, per germline. V lost 5 bases, J lost 4 bases, and 7 bases stayed unmatched. In nucleotides, the CDR3 is TGTGCCAGCAGTAAGCGACAGGGTGGCTATGGCTACACCTTC. It yields the protein CASSKRQGGYGYTF.

The chain has TRBV6-5 and TRBJ1-6; D is perhaps TRBD1 (6 bases). The germline V and J ends were trimmed by 7 bases and 11 bases, with 18 bases remaining between them. Germline V lookup: CDR1 MNHEY, CDR2 SVGAGI. This CDR3 comprises 14 residues. CDR3 in DNA: TGTGCCAGCAAAGCAGGACAGTTCCATGCACCCCTCCACTTT. As protein: CASKAGQFHAPLHF.

The rearrangement links TRBV29-1 to TRBJ2-1; D perhaps matches TRBD1 (5 bases). This CDR3 contains 14 residues. The germline V gene has CDR1 SQVTM and CDR2 ANQGSEA. Deletions cut 7 bases from V and 0 bases from J, with 13 bases between. In DNA, the CDR3 is TGCAGCGGGGCGGACACGAGCTCCTACAATGAGCAGTTCTTC. It is translated as CSGADTSSYNEQFF.

The table lists this clone with a few counts. One end of the junction varies from germline; a read error may be responsible. The rearrangement links TRBV5-1 to TRBJ2-1, with D maybe TRBD1 (5 bases). Germline loops: CDR1 SGHRS, CDR2 YFSETQ. CDR3 length: 14 amino acids. The CDR3 DNA is TGTGCCAGCAGCTGGGGCCTATCCTACAATGAGCAGTTCTTC. It specifies CASSWGLSYNEQFF.